This entry features one T cell receptor (beta chain) sequence. This sample is part of a study of cytomegalovirus exposure and HLA in healthy donors. Overall study: Drawn from HLA-typed donors, 80 million to 100 million unique TCRs were held in an early data release.

The CDR3 totals 15 residues. Germline CDR1 reads MNHNS; CDR2 reads SASEGT. V was pared by 4 bases and J by 7 bases, with 3 bases of the junction left unmatched. PCR amplification relied on 60 Vbeta primers (plus 13 Jbeta primers). Some clones are missing from TCRdb's copy, which holds only in-frame ones; the method was immunoSEQ multiplex PCR. The sample has about 70,000 clones; about 74% are singletons. Specimen: PBMCs. V is TRBV6-1 and J is TRBJ2-1; 14 nucleotides match TRBD2. This sequence was found in a human donor in good health. CDR3: CASSVGTSGSNEQFF. Here the CDR3 DNA reads TGTGCCAGCAGTGTAGGGACTAGCGGGAGTAATGAGCAGTTCTTC.